Listed below are T cell receptor beta chains from one sample, sequenced in a study of blood T cell repertoires in COVID-19. Only in-frame clones appear in the TCRdb table, and some are missing; sequencing was by immunoSEQ multiplex PCR. Of about 160,000 clones listed, about three quarters are singletons. The source material was peripheral blood. These receptors were collected from a man in his 60s with acute or convalescent COVID-19. Both conserved end residues are part of each CDR3. Each record gives: clone size, J gene, D gene, V gene, CDR3 protein, CDR3 DNA. D genes are given only for firm matches. Clone size is stated in some rows and not others, as once, few, many or a class when expanded.

clone size: .; J gene: TRBJ2-1; D gene: .; V gene: TRBV5-6; CDR3 protein: CASSLDWRGNEQFF; CDR3 DNA: TGTGCCAGCAGCTTGGATTGGCGAGGCAATGAGCAGTTCTTC
clone size: once; J gene: TRBJ1-1; D gene: .; V gene: TRBV19; CDR3 protein: CASGPPGAEAFF; CDR3 DNA: TGTGCCAGTGGGCCTCCGGGGGCTGAAGCTTTCTTT
clone size: .; J gene: TRBJ2-3; D gene: .; V gene: TRBV7-2; CDR3 protein: CASSLERRLESDTQYF; CDR3 DNA: TGTGCCAGCAGCTTAGAACGTCGGCTAGAATCGGATACGCAGTATTTT
clone size: .; J gene: TRBJ1-5; D gene: TRBD1; V gene: TRBV6-6; CDR3 protein: CASRPGGDGQPQHF; CDR3 DNA: TGTGCCAGCCGCCCAGGGGGTGACGGGCAGCCCCAGCATTTT
clone size: .; J gene: TRBJ1-1; D gene: .; V gene: TRBV5-4; CDR3 protein: CASRLTGTGEAFF; CDR3 DNA: TGTGCCAGCAGACTAACAGGGACGGGAGAAGCTTTCTTT
clone size: once; J gene: TRBJ2-2; D gene: .; V gene: TRBV7-3; CDR3 protein: CASGGRGNTGELFF; CDR3 DNA: TGTGCCAGCGGTGGTAGGGGGAACACCGGGGAGCTGTTTTTT
clone size: few; J gene: TRBJ2-5; D gene: TRBD1; V gene: TRBV30; CDR3 protein: CAWSIGQGAETQYF; CDR3 DNA: TGTGCCTGGAGTATCGGACAGGGCGCCGAGACCCAGTACTTC
clone size: .; J gene: TRBJ1-3; D gene: .; V gene: TRBV30; CDR3 protein: CAWSVMGGTGNTIYF; CDR3 DNA: TGTGCCTGGAGTGTTATGGGGGGAACTGGAAACACCATATATTTT
clone size: .; J gene: TRBJ2-4; D gene: TRBD1; V gene: TRBV2; CDR3 protein: CASSDGQGALLAKNIQYF; CDR3 DNA: TGTGCCAGCAGTGATGGGCAGGGGGCCCTCCTAGCCAAAAACATTCAGTACTTC
clone size: .; J gene: TRBJ1-1; D gene: .; V gene: TRBV5-1; CDR3 protein: CASSGWGRADTEAFF; CDR3 DNA: TGCGCCAGCAGCGGTTGGGGCAGGGCGGACACTGAAGCTTTCTTT
clone size: few; J gene: TRBJ1-2; D gene: TRBD1; V gene: TRBV7-9; CDR3 protein: CASSFKTGERYGYTF; CDR3 DNA: TGTGCCAGCAGCTTTAAGACAGGGGAGCGGTATGGCTACACCTTC
clone size: .; J gene: TRBJ2-1; D gene: .; V gene: TRBV5-5; CDR3 protein: CASSLKGLGSYNEQFF; CDR3 DNA: TGTGCCAGCAGCTTGAAGGGACTCGGGTCCTACAATGAGCAGTTCTTC
clone size: .; J gene: TRBJ2-5; D gene: TRBD2; V gene: TRBV30; CDR3 protein: CAWSVLALVVETQYF; CDR3 DNA: TGTGCCTGGAGTGTACTAGCGTTGGTAGTGGAGACCCAGTACTTC
clone size: .; J gene: TRBJ1-1; D gene: TRBD1; V gene: TRBV5-6; CDR3 protein: CASSLVNTGGTEAFF; CDR3 DNA: TGTGCCAGCAGCTTGGTTAATACAGGGGGCACTGAAGCTTTCTTT
clone size: .; J gene: TRBJ2-1; D gene: .; V gene: TRBV4-3; CDR3 protein: CASSQDWGVDYNEQFF; CDR3 DNA: TGCGCCAGCAGCCAAGATTGGGGGGTTGACTACAATGAGCAGTTCTTC
clone size: .; J gene: TRBJ1-4; D gene: .; V gene: TRBV11-2; CDR3 protein: CASSPILGLNEKLFF; CDR3 DNA: TGTGCCAGCAGCCCCATCCTGGGGCTTAATGAAAAACTGTTTTTT
clone size: .; J gene: TRBJ1-1; D gene: TRBD1; V gene: TRBV18; CDR3 protein: CASSPGQTNTEAFF; CDR3 DNA: TGTGCCAGCTCACCGGGACAGACGAACACTGAAGCTTTCTTT
clone size: .; J gene: TRBJ1-1; D gene: TRBD1; V gene: TRBV7-9; CDR3 protein: CASSSHRGRMNTEAFF; CDR3 DNA: TGTGCCAGCAGCTCCCACAGGGGGCGAATGAACACTGAAGCTTTCTTT
clone size: .; J gene: TRBJ1-5; D gene: .; V gene: TRBV6-2/TRBV6-3; CDR3 protein: CASSYSRPGSNQPQHF; CDR3 DNA: TGTGCCAGCAGTTACTCTCGCCCGGGTAGCAATCAGCCCCAGCATTTT
clone size: .; J gene: TRBJ2-1; D gene: .; V gene: TRBV5-6; CDR3 protein: CASSTPRVNEQFF; CDR3 DNA: TGTGCCAGCAGCACCCCGCGGGTCAATGAGCAGTTCTTC
clone size: .; J gene: TRBJ1-4; D gene: .; V gene: TRBV11-2; CDR3 protein: CASSLTTDEKLFF; CDR3 DNA: TGTGCCAGCAGCTTAACGACAGATGAAAAACTGTTTTTT
clone size: few; J gene: TRBJ1-3; D gene: .; V gene: TRBV6-5; CDR3 protein: CASSYSAGFGNTIYF; CDR3 DNA: TGTGCCAGCAGTTACTCGGCCGGGTTCGGAAACACCATATATTTT
clone size: .; J gene: TRBJ2-1; D gene: TRBD2; V gene: TRBV11-2; CDR3 protein: CASSKTSGGRDEQFF; CDR3 DNA: TGTGCCAGCAGCAAAACTAGCGGGGGTCGCGATGAGCAGTTCTTC
clone size: .; J gene: TRBJ2-3; D gene: .; V gene: TRBV5-6; CDR3 protein: CASSLAGGDVTDTQYF; CDR3 DNA: TGTGCCAGCAGCTTGGCCGGCGGGGACGTCACAGATACGCAGTATTTT
clone size: .; J gene: TRBJ1-1; D gene: .; V gene: TRBV29-1; CDR3 protein: CSADRPENTEAFF; CDR3 DNA: TGCAGCGCTGACAGGCCGGAGAACACTGAAGCTTTCTTT
clone size: .; J gene: TRBJ2-3; D gene: .; V gene: TRBV6-5; CDR3 protein: CASSYGAGGSDTQYF; CDR3 DNA: TGTGCCAGCAGTTACGGGGCAGGGGGGTCAGATACGCAGTATTTT
clone size: .; J gene: TRBJ2-7; D gene: .; V gene: TRBV5-6; CDR3 protein: CASSFFGGSSYEQYF; CDR3 DNA: TGTGCCAGCAGCTTCTTTGGGGGGTCCTCCTACGAGCAGTACTTC
clone size: .; J gene: TRBJ1-3; D gene: .; V gene: TRBV18; CDR3 protein: CASSPTDIFSGNTIYF; CDR3 DNA: TGTGCCAGCTCACCAACCGACATATTCTCTGGAAACACCATATATTTT
clone size: .; J gene: TRBJ1-1; D gene: .; V gene: TRBV11-2; CDR3 protein: CASSYHRDDTEAFF; CDR3 DNA: TGTGCCAGCAGCTACCACAGGGATGACACTGAAGCTTTCTTT
clone size: .; J gene: TRBJ1-1; D gene: .; V gene: TRBV30; CDR3 protein: CAWSSEGVKAFF; CDR3 DNA: TGTGCCTGGAGTTCCGAAGGGGTTAAAGCTTTCTTT
clone size: .; J gene: TRBJ2-3; D gene: TRBD2; V gene: TRBV30; CDR3 protein: CAWSIRSGGTDTQYF; CDR3 DNA: TGTGCCTGGAGTATACGATCGGGAGGGACAGATACGCAGTATTTT
clone size: once; J gene: TRBJ2-5; D gene: TRBD2; V gene: TRBV5-5; CDR3 protein: CASSRGLAGQETQYF; CDR3 DNA: TGTGCCAGCAGCCGCGGACTAGCGGGACAAGAGACCCAGTACTTC
clone size: .; J gene: TRBJ2-3; D gene: TRBD1; V gene: TRBV5-4; CDR3 protein: CASSFGQGLTDTQYF; CDR3 DNA: TGTGCCAGCAGCTTTGGACAGGGACTCACAGATACGCAGTATTTT
clone size: .; J gene: TRBJ2-2; D gene: TRBD1; V gene: TRBV24-1; CDR3 protein: CATSETGTGGSGELFF; CDR3 DNA: TGTGCCACCAGTGAAACCGGGACAGGGGGTTCCGGGGAGCTGTTTTTT
clone size: .; J gene: TRBJ2-4; D gene: TRBD2; V gene: TRBV27; CDR3 protein: CASSQERGDLNIQYF; CDR3 DNA: TGTGCCAGCAGTCAGGAGCGGGGGGACCTAAACATTCAGTACTTC
clone size: .; J gene: TRBJ1-1; D gene: TRBD1; V gene: TRBV29-1; CDR3 protein: CSVEEVGRGQNLAFF; CDR3 DNA: TGCAGCGTTGAAGAAGTGGGCAGGGGGCAAAATCTAGCTTTCTTT
clone size: .; J gene: TRBJ2-5; D gene: .; V gene: TRBV11-3; CDR3 protein: CASSLDGQGTQYF; CDR3 DNA: TGTGCCAGCAGCTTAGATGGGCAAGGGACCCAGTACTTC
clone size: .; J gene: TRBJ2-5; D gene: .; V gene: TRBV19; CDR3 protein: CASSPTRQETQYF; CDR3 DNA: TGTGCCAGTAGTCCGACTAGACAAGAGACCCAGTACTTC
clone size: few; J gene: TRBJ2-7; D gene: TRBD1; V gene: TRBV5-1; CDR3 protein: CASSSGQGTYEQYF; CDR3 DNA: TGCGCCAGCAGCTCGGGACAGGGAACCTACGAGCAGTACTTC
clone size: .; J gene: TRBJ2-1; D gene: .; V gene: TRBV12-5; CDR3 protein: CASGLRTWDLSSYNEQFF; CDR3 DNA: TGTGCTAGTGGTCTCCGAACCTGGGACTTGAGCTCCTACAATGAGCAGTTCTTC
clone size: .; J gene: TRBJ2-5; D gene: .; V gene: TRBV7-2; CDR3 protein: CASSLVISSQETQYF; CDR3 DNA: TGTGCCAGCAGCTTAGTAATAAGTAGCCAAGAGACCCAGTACTTC
clone size: .; J gene: TRBJ2-1; D gene: TRBD2; V gene: TRBV11-2; CDR3 protein: CASRPNSGGTHNEQFF; CDR3 DNA: TGTGCCAGCAGGCCGAATAGCGGGGGGACCCACAATGAGCAGTTCTTC
clone size: .; J gene: TRBJ1-4; D gene: .; V gene: TRBV25-1; CDR3 protein: CASSEYRGEGEKLFF; CDR3 DNA: TGTGCCAGCAGTGAATATCGGGGGGAAGGCGAAAAACTGTTTTTT
clone size: .; J gene: TRBJ1-2; D gene: TRBD1; V gene: TRBV12-3/TRBV12-4; CDR3 protein: CASRDRDGHGYTF; CDR3 DNA: TGTGCCAGCCGGGACAGGGACGGGCATGGCTACACCTTC
clone size: .; J gene: TRBJ2-1; D gene: .; V gene: TRBV6-2/TRBV6-3; CDR3 protein: CASSYSTTGNTAVNEQFF; CDR3 DNA: TGTGCCAGCAGTTACTCCACTACAGGGAATACTGCCGTCAATGAGCAGTTCTTC
clone size: few; J gene: TRBJ2-2; D gene: .; V gene: TRBV4-1; CDR3 protein: CASSRTVNTGELFF; CDR3 DNA: TGCGCCAGCAGCCGTACGGTGAACACCGGGGAGCTGTTTTTT
clone size: once; J gene: TRBJ2-2; D gene: .; V gene: TRBV9; CDR3 protein: CASSATGGNVFGELFF; CDR3 DNA: TGTGCCAGCAGCGCGACAGGTGGGAATGTATTCGGGGAGCTGTTTTTT
clone size: .; J gene: TRBJ1-5; D gene: .; V gene: TRBV6-5; CDR3 protein: CASRPWTDSNQPQHF; CDR3 DNA: TGTGCCAGCAGACCTTGGACAGATAGCAATCAGCCCCAGCATTTT